Listed below are T cell receptor beta chains from one sample, sequenced in a study of graft-versus-host responses after intestinal transplantation. Clones were sequenced by immunoSEQ multiplex PCR, and TCRdb holds only the in-frame ones, with some missing. There are more than 95,000 clones in the sample; 90% occur only once, and 0.15% to 0.2% lies in the top ten. No antigens are known for them. The sample in question was unstimulated CD4+ T cells sorted from spleen or lymph node cells, obtained before intestinal transplant. The receptors here all came from a human donor who received an intestinal transplant. Each CDR3 is given with its conserved first and last residue. A D gene is named only where the DNA matches it firmly. Size is stated for part of the rows, as once, few or many counts, or as a class when the clone is expanded.

J gene | V gene | clone size | D gene | CDR3 protein | CDR3 DNA
TRBJ2-5 | TRBV6-5 | - | TRBD2 | CASNPGRGGETQYF | TGTGCCAGCAACCCGGGGCGGGGGGGAGAGACCCAGTACTTC
TRBJ2-7 | TRBV9 | - | - | CASSVDPLSYEQYF | TGTGCCAGCAGCGTAGACCCACTCTCCTACGAGCAGTACTTC
TRBJ1-2 | TRBV14 | - | TRBD1 | CASSRRTGTTNYGYTF | TGTGCCAGCAGCCGTAGGACAGGAACCACTAACTATGGCTACACCTTC
TRBJ2-3 | TRBV4-1 | - | TRBD2 | CASSQEAGGRADTQYF | TGCGCCAGCAGCCAAGAAGCGGGGGGGCGGGCAGATACGCAGTATTTT
TRBJ1-3 | TRBV7-6 | few | - | CASSYNSGNTIYF | TGTGCCAGCAGCTACAACTCTGGAAACACCATATATTTT
TRBJ2-7 | TRBV11-2 | - | TRBD1 | CASSLGDSLYEQYF | TGTGCCAGCAGCTTAGGGGACAGCCTCTACGAGCAGTACTTC
TRBJ1-1 | TRBV4-2 | - | - | CASSQWAGVGTEAFF | TGTGCCAGCAGCCAATGGGCAGGGGTGGGCACTGAAGCTTTCTTT
TRBJ1-1 | TRBV7-2 | - | - | CASSFDRRTEAFF | TGTGCCAGCAGCTTCGACAGGAGAACTGAAGCTTTCTTT
TRBJ2-1 | TRBV2 | - | TRBD2 | CASSTTSLGDNEQFF | TGTGCCAGCAGCACGACTAGCCTGGGCGACAATGAGCAGTTCTTC
TRBJ2-7 | TRBV12-5 | - | - | CASGRNSYEQYF | TGTGCTAGTGGGCGAAACTCCTACGAGCAGTACTTC
TRBJ2-5 | TRBV11-2 | - | - | CASSPGLEGKTQYF | TGTGCCAGCAGCCCTGGGCTGGAGGGGAAGACCCAGTACTTC
TRBJ2-1 | TRBV7-2 | - | - | CASSLHGSSYNEQFF | TGTGCCAGCAGCTTACACGGGAGCTCCTACAATGAGCAGTTCTTC
TRBJ1-4 | TRBV6-1 | - | TRBD1 | CASSEDRGGINEKLFF | TGTGCCAGCAGTGAGGACAGGGGAGGCATTAATGAAAAACTGTTTTTT
TRBJ2-5 | TRBV2 | once | - | CASSGAMGTQYF | TGTGCCAGCAGTGGGGCGATGGGGACCCAGTACTTC
TRBJ2-1 | TRBV5-1 | - | - | CASSWAEYFNEQFF | TGCGCCAGCAGCTGGGCCGAGTATTTCAATGAGCAGTTCTTC
TRBJ2-1 | TRBV6-6 | - | TRBD2 | CASSYSRGGPVHEQFF | TGTGCCAGCAGTTACTCGCGGGGAGGGCCTGTCCATGAGCAGTTCTTC
TRBJ2-3 | TRBV6-5 | - | - | CASSYSPAGDTQYF | TGTGCCAGCAGTTACTCGCCAGCGGGAGATACGCAGTATTTT
TRBJ2-1 | TRBV4-1 | few | TRBD2 | CASSQDGTRVYNEQFF | TGCGCCAGCAGCCAAGATGGGACTAGGGTCTACAATGAGCAGTTCTTC
TRBJ1-2 | TRBV18 | - | - | CASSPPRARSGYTF | TGTGCCAGCTCACCACCCAGGGCCAGGAGTGGCTACACCTTC
TRBJ1-2 | TRBV7-9 | - | TRBD1 | CASSFGQALDGYTF | TGTGCCAGCAGCTTTGGACAGGCCCTTGATGGCTACACCTTC
TRBJ2-3 | TRBV6-1 | once | TRBD2 | CASRRSGVGTDTQYF | TGTGCCAGCAGGCGTAGCGGGGTGGGCACAGATACGCAGTATTTT
TRBJ2-2 | TRBV7-9 | - | - | CASSFYRATGELFF | TGTGCCAGCAGCTTTTACAGGGCCACCGGGGAGCTGTTTTTT
TRBJ2-5 | TRBV7-2 | - | TRBD2 | CASSARLAGVVETQYF | TGTGCCAGCAGCGCCAGACTAGCGGGGGTTGTGGAGACCCAGTACTTC
TRBJ2-3 | TRBV11-2 | - | TRBD1 | CASRTGTETSTQYF | TGTGCCAGCAGAACCGGGACAGAAACAAGTACGCAGTATTTT
TRBJ2-1 | TRBV20-1 | few | - | CSAWRAGEQFF | TGCAGTGCTTGGAGGGCTGGGGAGCAGTTCTTC
TRBJ2-7 | TRBV18 | - | TRBD2 | CASSLGLAGTKGEQYF | TGTGCCAGCTCACTAGGACTAGCGGGGACCAAGGGGGAGCAGTACTTC
TRBJ2-7 | TRBV19 | - | TRBD2 | CASSQRTRGPYEQYF | TGTGCCAGTAGCCAGCGGACTAGAGGACCCTACGAGCAGTACTTC
TRBJ2-7 | TRBV10-2 | once | TRBD2 | CASSASGGYEQYF | TGCGCCAGCAGTGCTAGCGGGGGGTACGAGCAGTACTTC
TRBJ1-1 | TRBV2 | few | - | CASSDLGLMNTEAFF | TGTGCCAGCAGTGACCTTGGACTGATGAACACTGAAGCTTTCTTT
TRBJ2-1 | TRBV11-2 | - | TRBD2 | CASTRASGGLNEQFF | TGTGCCAGCACTCGGGCTAGCGGGGGACTCAATGAGCAGTTCTTC
TRBJ2-4 | TRBV5-1 | - | - | CASSLEARQGNIQYF | TGCGCCAGCAGCTTGGAGGCACGCCAGGGAAACATTCAGTACTTC
TRBJ1-5 | TRBV19 | - | TRBD1 | CASSRDAGQSSAIGQPQHF | TGTGCCAGTAGTAGGGACGCGGGACAGTCTTCCGCCATCGGGCAGCCCCAGCATTTT
TRBJ2-1 | TRBV28 | - | TRBD2 | CASSPALAGKNEQFF | TGTGCCAGCAGCCCCGCACTAGCGGGAAAGAATGAGCAGTTCTTC
TRBJ1-1 | TRBV28 | - | - | CASSLAGGRTEAFF | TGTGCCAGCAGTTTGGCGGGGGGGCGAACTGAAGCTTTCTTT
TRBJ2-3 | TRBV4-3 | - | TRBD2 | CASSQGRLAGGTDTQYF | TGCGCCAGCAGCCAAGGGCGACTAGCGGGGGGTACAGATACGCAGTATTTT
TRBJ2-1 | TRBV28 | - | TRBD2 | CASIRTSGRNEQFF | TGTGCCAGCATACGGACTAGCGGGAGAAATGAGCAGTTCTTC
TRBJ1-5 | TRBV7-2 | - | TRBD1 | CASSIDRGRQPQHF | TGTGCCAGCAGCATCGACAGGGGTAGGCAGCCCCAGCATTTT
TRBJ1-2 | TRBV2 | few | - | CALAGAGYTF | TGTGCCCTAGCAGGGGCTGGCTACACCTTC
TRBJ1-5 | TRBV5-6 | - | - | CASSLQGLIQPQHF | TGTGCCAGCAGCTTGCAGGGGCTGATTCAGCCCCAGCATTTT
TRBJ1-1 | TRBV5-1 | - | - | CASSFQGSGTEAFF | TGCGCCAGCAGCTTTCAGGGGTCGGGCACTGAAGCTTTCTTT
TRBJ1-5 | TRBV5-1 | once | TRBD1 | CASSLEGASNQPQHF | TGCGCCAGCAGCTTGGAGGGGGCTAGCAATCAGCCCCAGCATTTT
TRBJ2-3 | TRBV27 | once | - | CASSFLFRGSEDTQYF | TGTGCCAGCAGTTTTTTGTTCAGGGGCTCGGAAGATACGCAGTATTTT
TRBJ2-4 | TRBV30 | - | TRBD1 | CAWRQRQGSGDIQYF | TGTGCCTGGAGACAAAGACAGGGGTCGGGGGACATTCAGTACTTC